This TCR beta chain was sequenced in a study of blood T cell repertoires in COVID-19. At the level of the study: Spain, Italy and the United States supplied samples that represented acute and convalescent COVID-19. T cells, B-cell-depleted T cells, or PBMCs provided the cDNA or gDNA that served as material.

Study processing details: Counts of nucleated cells, estimated from reference gene primer amplification, were obtained. Generated by immunoSEQ multiplex PCR, the TCRdb table keeps only in-frame clones and is missing some. The DNA was the basis for D and trimming; V, J and clone size are from that table. The sample holds 55,000 to 80,000 clones; 82% are singletons and the top ten take 10% to 15%. This clone was observed once. The receptor's source is a human donor in a cohort sampled during active COVID-19. Sequenced material: peripheral blood.

For the CDR3, the DNA is TGCGCCAGCAGCTTGTCCGGGGATGGCGGGGAGCTGTTTTTT. Its translation is CASSLSGDGGELFF. The chain carries TRBV5-1 and TRBJ2-2; tentative D call: TRBD2 (5 bases). V lost 1 base and J lost 7, with 11 bases in between. The CDR3 sequence is 14 residues long. Germline loops: CDR1 SGHRS, CDR2 YFSETQ.